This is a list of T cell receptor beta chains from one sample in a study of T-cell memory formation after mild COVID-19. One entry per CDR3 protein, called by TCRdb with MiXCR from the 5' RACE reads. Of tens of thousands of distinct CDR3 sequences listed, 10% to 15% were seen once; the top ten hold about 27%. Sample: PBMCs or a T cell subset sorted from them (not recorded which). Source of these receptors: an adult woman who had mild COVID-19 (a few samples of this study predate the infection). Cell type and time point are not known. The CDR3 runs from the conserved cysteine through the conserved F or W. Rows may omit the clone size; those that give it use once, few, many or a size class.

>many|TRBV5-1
CASSPGAYEQYF
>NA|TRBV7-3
CASSFKAVGLYNEQFF
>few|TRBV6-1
CASSVGTSNYGYTF
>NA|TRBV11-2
CASSWSGGLDTQYF
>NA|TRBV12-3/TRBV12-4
CASSLAGTGMRVHGAFF
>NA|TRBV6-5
CASSPAGTNYNEQFF
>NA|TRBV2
CASSESVVGTSTDTQYF
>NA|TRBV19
CASTPWGASYEQYF
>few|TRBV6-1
CASSNEPFPSGELFF
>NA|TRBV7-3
CASSLTGTPTTGELFF
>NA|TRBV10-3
CAISEYGAGTTEAFF
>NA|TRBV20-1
CSARDLSTDTQYF
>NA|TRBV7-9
CASSYQGPNTEAFF
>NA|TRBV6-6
CASDGTDNPTNYGYTF
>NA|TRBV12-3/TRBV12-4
CASSLWLYNEQFF
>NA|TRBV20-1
CSARGPFDMDTEAFF
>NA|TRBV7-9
CASSPHSGSGREYF
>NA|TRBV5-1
CASSSGGSGSDSYNEQFF
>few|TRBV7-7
CASSLGFAGKQYF
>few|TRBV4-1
CASSQEVMGYGYTF
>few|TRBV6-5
CASSLGQGETQYF
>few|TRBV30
CAWRETYEQYF
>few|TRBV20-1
CSAGTRDTEAFF
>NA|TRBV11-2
CASSLDSPRAPTSTDTQYF